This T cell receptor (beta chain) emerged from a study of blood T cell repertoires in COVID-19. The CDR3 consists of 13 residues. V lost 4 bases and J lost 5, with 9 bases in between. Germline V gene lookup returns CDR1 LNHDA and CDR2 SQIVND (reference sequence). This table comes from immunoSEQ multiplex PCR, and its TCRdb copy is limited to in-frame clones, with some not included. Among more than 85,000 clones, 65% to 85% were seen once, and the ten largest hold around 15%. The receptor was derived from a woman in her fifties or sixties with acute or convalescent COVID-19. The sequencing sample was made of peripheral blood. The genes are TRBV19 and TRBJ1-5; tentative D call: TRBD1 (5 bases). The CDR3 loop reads CASSTGRDQPQHF. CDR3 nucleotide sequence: TGTGCCAGTAGTACAGGGAGGGATCAGCCCCAGCATTTT. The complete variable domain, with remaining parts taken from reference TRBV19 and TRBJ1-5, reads DGGITQSPKYLFRKEGQNVTLSCEQNLNHDAMYWYRQDPGQGLRLIYYSQIVNDFQKGDIAEGYSVSREKKESFPLTVTSAQKNPTAFYLCASSTGRDQPQHFGDGTRLSIL.